Ten or more counts support the clone carrying this T cell receptor (beta chain). Its antigen remains unidentified. Per the germline V gene, CDR1 is MNHNS and CDR2 is SASEGT. Losses at the gene ends were 2 bases for V and 5 bases for J; bases not matched to a gene: 6. The CDR3 sequence is 17 residues long. As to time point: newly diagnosed GD, antithyroid drugs for less than 3 months. PBMC-extracted RNA yielded the TCR library. This entry comes from a study of regulatory T cells in long-lasting Graves disease. Whole-study context: Graves' patients with a new diagnosis had received antithyroid drugs under 3 months.

TCR beta libraries were built with iRepertoire HTBI primers and Arm-PCR of CDR3 regions. TCRdb ran MiXCR on the multiplex PCR reads and lists one entry per CDR3 protein. The data hold 350,000 to 500,000 distinct CDR3 sequences, with about 16% observed a single time. Findings of the study overall: It was possible that the small sample size reduced accuracy. Persistent cases favored TRBV28, TRBJ1-2 and TRBJ2-5.

The sample was also linked to a second study, of T cells in Graves' hyperthyroidism and ophthalmopathy.

Source: peripheral blood mononuclear cells (PBMCs), taken at new diagnosis, from a patient treated with antithyroid drugs. The TCR comes from a woman younger than 45 with Graves disease. The chain is built from TRBV6-1 and TRBJ2-1; 13 nucleotides match TRBD2. This CDR3 reads CASSEPLLAGGDNEQFF. The CDR3 coding sequence is TGTGCCAGCAGTGAACCATTACTAGCGGGGGGGGACAATGAGCAGTTCTTC.